This T cell receptor (beta chain) was documented in a study of radiation and T cells in renal cell carcinoma. Sequencing used immunoSEQ multiplex PCR; TCRdb keeps in-frame clones, though not all of them. The sample consists of about 25,000 clones, 55% to 70% of them appearing once. Specified treatment: treatment-naive control, cytoreductive nephrectomy. The patient's renal cell carcinoma had clear cell pathology. Germline V CDR1 and CDR2: LNHDA, SQIVND (reference sequence). This CDR3 comprises 17 residues. Trimming shortened V by 3 bases and J by 1 base, and 18 bases separated the two germline ends. The V and J genes are TRBV19 and TRBJ1-1; no reliable D call. This TCR was sampled from a man between 40 and 49 years old with renal cell carcinoma. Sequenced here: tumor tissue, sampled from a patient whose treatment was nephrectomy without radiotherapy. The CDR3 spells CASSIPDKPRQNTEAFF. In nucleotides, the CDR3 is TGTGCCAGTAGTATCCCTGACAAACCGAGACAGAACACTGAAGCTTTCTTT.